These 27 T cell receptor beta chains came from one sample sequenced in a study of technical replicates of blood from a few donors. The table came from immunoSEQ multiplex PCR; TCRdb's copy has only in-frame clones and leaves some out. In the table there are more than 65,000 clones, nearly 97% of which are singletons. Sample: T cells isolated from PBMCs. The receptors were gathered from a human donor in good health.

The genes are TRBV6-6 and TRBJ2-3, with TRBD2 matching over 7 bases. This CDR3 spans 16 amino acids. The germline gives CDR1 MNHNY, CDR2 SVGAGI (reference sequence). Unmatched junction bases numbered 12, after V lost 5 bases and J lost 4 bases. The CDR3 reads CASSLGWGGRADTQYF. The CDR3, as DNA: TGTGCCAGCAGTCTGGGTTGGGGGGGACGCGCAGATACGCAGTATTTT.

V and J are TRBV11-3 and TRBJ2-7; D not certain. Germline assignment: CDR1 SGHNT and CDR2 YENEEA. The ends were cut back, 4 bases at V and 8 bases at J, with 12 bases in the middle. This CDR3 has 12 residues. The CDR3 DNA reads TGTGCCAGCAGCTCTTTTAGTGGTAAGCAGTACTTC. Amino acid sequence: CASSSFSGKQYF.

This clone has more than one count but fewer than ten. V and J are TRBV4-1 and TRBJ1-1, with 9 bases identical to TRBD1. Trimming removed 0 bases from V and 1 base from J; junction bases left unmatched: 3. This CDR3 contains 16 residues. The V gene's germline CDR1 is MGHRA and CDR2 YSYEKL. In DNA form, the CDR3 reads TGCGCCAGCAGCCAAGATCAGGGACAGGGGAACACTGAAGCTTTCTTT. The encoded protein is CASSQDQGQGNTEAFF.

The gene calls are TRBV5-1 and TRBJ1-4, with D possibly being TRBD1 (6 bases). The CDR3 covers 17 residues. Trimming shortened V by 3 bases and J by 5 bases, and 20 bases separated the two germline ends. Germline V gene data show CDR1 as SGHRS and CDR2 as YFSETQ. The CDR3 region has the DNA TGCGCCAGCAGCTACCGGGGGGCGCTAGGCGGGAATGAAAAACTGTTTTTT. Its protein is CASSYRGALGGNEKLFF.

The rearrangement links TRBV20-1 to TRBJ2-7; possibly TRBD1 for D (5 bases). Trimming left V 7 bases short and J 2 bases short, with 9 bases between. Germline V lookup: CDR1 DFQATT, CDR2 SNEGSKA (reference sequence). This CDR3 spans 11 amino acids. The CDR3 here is CSGLGAYEQYF. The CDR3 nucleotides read TGCAGTGGGCTAGGGGCCTACGAGCAGTACTTC.

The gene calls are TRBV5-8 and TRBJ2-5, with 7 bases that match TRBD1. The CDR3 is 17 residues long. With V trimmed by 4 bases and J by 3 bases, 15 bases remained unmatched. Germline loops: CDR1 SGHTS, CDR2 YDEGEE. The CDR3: CASSPPRDSLKKETQYF. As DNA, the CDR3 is TGTGCCAGCAGCCCCCCTCGGGACAGCCTAAAAAAAGAGACCCAGTACTTC.

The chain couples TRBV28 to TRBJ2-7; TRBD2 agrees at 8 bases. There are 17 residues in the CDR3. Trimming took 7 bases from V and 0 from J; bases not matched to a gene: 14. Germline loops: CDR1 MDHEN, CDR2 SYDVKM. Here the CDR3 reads CASTFPLAGGSSYEQYF. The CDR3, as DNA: TGTGCCAGCACTTTTCCCCTGGCGGGAGGTAGCTCCTACGAGCAGTACTTC.

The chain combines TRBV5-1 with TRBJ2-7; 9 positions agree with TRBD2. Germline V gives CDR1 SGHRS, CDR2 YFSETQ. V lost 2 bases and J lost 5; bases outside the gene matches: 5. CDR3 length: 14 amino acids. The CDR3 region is CASSFWRGGDEQYF. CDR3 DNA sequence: TGCGCCAGCAGCTTTTGGCGGGGGGGGGACGAGCAGTACTTC.

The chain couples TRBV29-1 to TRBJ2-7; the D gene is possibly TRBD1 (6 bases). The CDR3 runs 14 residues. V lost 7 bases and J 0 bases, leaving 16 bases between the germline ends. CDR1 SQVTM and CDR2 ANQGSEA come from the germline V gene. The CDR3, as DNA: TGCAGCGCCCGAGCAGGGGACATCTCCTACGAGCAGTACTTC. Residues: CSARAGDISYEQYF.

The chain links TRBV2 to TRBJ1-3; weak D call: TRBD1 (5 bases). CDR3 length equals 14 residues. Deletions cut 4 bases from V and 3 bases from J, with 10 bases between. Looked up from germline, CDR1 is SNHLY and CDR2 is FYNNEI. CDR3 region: CASSAWGLGNTIYF. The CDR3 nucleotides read TGTGCCAGCAGTGCCTGGGGACTTGGAAACACCATATATTTT.

CDR3 DNA sequence: TGCGCCAGCAGCTTGGCCATCAGGGCTGAAGCTTTCTTT. It translates to CASSLAIRAEAFF. The rearrangement links TRBV5-1 to TRBJ1-1; tentatively, D is TRBD1 (5 bases). V lost 0 bases and J 6 bases, leaving 9 bases between the germline ends. This CDR3 region has 13 residues. Germline V CDR1 and CDR2: SGHRS, YFSETQ.

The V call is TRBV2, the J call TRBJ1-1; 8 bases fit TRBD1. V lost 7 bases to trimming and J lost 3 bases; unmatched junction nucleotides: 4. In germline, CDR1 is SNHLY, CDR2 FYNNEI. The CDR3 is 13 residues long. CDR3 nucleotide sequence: TGTGCCAGCAAACAGGGGGAGGACACTGAAGCTTTCTTT. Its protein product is CASKQGEDTEAFF.

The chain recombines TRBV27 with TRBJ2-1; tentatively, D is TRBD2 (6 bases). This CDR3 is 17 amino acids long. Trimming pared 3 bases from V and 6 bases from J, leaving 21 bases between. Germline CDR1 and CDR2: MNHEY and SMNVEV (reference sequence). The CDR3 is CASSFVLTGRSINEQFF. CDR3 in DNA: TGTGCCAGCAGTTTTGTCCTGACCGGGAGATCGATCAATGAGCAGTTCTTC.

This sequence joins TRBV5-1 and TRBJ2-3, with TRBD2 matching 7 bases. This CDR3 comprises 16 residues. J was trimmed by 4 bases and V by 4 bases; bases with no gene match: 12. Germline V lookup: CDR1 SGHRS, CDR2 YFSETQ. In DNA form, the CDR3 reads TGCGCCAGCAGCGCTGGATGGGGGGGGGAGTCAGATACGCAGTATTTT. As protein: CASSAGWGGESDTQYF.

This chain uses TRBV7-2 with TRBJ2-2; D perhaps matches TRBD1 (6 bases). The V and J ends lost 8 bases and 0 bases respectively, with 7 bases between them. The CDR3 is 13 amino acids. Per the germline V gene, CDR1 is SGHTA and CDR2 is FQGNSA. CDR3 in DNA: TGTGCCAGCGGGGGCGCGAACACCGGGGAGCTGTTTTTT. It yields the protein CASGGANTGELFF.

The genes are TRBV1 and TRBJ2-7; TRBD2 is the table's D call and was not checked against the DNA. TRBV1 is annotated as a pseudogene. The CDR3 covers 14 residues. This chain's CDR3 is CTSTARRHPYEQYF. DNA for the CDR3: TGCACCAGCACAGCTCGGCGGCATCCCTACGAGCAGTACTTC.

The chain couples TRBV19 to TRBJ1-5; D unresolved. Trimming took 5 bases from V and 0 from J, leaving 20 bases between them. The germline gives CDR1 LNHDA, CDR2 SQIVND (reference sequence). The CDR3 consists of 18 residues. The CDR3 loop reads CASSWPGSTDYSNQPQHF. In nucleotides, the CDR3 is TGTGCCAGTAGTTGGCCGGGCTCCACAGACTATAGCAATCAGCCCCAGCATTTT.

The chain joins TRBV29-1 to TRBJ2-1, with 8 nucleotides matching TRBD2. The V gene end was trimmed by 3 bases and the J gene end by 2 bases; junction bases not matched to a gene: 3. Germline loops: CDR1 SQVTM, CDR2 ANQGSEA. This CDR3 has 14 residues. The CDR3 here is CSVEGGGPYNEQFF. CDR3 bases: TGCAGCGTTGAGGGCGGGGGGCCCTACAATGAGCAGTTCTTC.

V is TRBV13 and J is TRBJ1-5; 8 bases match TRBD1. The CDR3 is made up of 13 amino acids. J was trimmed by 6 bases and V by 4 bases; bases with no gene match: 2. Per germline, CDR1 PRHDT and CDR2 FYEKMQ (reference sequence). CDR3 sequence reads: CASSYDRGQPQHF. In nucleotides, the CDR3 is TGTGCCAGCAGCTATGACAGGGGTCAGCCCCAGCATTTT.

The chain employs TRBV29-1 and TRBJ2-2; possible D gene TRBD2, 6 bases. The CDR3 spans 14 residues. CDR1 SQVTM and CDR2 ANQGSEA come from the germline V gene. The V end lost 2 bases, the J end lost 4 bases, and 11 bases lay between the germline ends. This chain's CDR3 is CSVEPWRGTGELFF. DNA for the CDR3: TGCAGCGTTGAACCATGGCGGGGCACCGGGGAGCTGTTTTTT.

The DNA of the CDR3 is TGTGCCAGCAGCGGAAGACAGGGAGACTACTACAATGAGCAGTTCTTC. Translation: CASSGRQGDYYNEQFF. V gene TRBV9 combines with J gene TRBJ2-1, with 7 bases that match TRBD1. The V segment lost 3 bases and the J segment 3 bases; nucleotides outside the gene matches: 9. The germline CDR1 and CDR2 sequences are SGDLS and YYNGEE. This CDR3 comprises 16 residues. Using reference TRBV9 and TRBJ2-1 for the parts outside the CDR3, the full variable domain is DSGVTQTPKHLITATGQRVTLRCSPRSGDLSVYWYQQSLDQGLQFLIQYYNGEERAKGNILERFSAQQFPDLHSELNLSSLELGDSALYFCASSGRQGDYYNEQFFGPGTRLTVL.

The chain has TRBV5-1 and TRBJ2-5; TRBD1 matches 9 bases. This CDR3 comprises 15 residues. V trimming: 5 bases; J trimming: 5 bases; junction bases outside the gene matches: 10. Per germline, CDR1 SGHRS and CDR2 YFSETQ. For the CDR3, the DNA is TGCGCCAGCAGTACAAACAGGGGGCGAGGGGAGACCCAGTACTTC. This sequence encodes CASSTNRGRGETQYF.

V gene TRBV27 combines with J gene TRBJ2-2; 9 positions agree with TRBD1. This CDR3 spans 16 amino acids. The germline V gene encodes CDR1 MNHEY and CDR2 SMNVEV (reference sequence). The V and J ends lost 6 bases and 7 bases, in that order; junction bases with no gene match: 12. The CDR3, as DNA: TGTGCCAGCAGACCTACCGGGACAGGGCCCCTCGGGGAGCTGTTTTTT. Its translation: CASRPTGTGPLGELFF.

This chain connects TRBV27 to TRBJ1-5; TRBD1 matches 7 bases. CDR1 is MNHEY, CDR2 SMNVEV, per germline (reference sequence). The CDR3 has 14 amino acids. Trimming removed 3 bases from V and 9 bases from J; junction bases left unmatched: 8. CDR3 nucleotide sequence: TGTGCCAGCAGTTTCAGACAGGGCTCACGGCCCCAGCATTTT. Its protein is CASSFRQGSRPQHF.

For the CDR3, the DNA is TGCAGCGTTGCATCTTTCGGTCTCAATCAGCCCCAGCATTTT. The encoded protein is CSVASFGLNQPQHF. This chain links TRBV29-1 with TRBJ1-5; D remains ambiguous. Germline CDR1 reads SQVTM; CDR2 reads ANQGSEA. CDR3 size: 14 residues. Trimming cost V 4 bases and J 3 bases, with 13 bases left between them.

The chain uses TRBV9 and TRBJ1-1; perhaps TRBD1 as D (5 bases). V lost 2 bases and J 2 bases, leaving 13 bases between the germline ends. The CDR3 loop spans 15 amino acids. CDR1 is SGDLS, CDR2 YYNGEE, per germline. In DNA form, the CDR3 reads TGTGCCAGCAGCGTTGCTGGGGGAGGCAACACTGAAGCTTTCTTT. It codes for CASSVAGGGNTEAFF.

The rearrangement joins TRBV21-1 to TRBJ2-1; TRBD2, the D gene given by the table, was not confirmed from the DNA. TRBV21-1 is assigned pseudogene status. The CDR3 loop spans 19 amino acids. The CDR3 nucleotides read TGTGCCAGCAGCAAAGATGGGACTAGCGGGAGGTCGTCCTACAATGAGCAGTTCTTC. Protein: CASSKDGTSGRSSYNEQFF.